The 5 T cell receptor beta chains below come from one sample, sequenced in a study of blood T cell repertoires in COVID-19. Using immunoSEQ multiplex PCR, the repertoire was profiled, and TCRdb retains in-frame clones only, with some absent. The sample yields approximately 180,000 clones, approximately 85% seen once. Input material: peripheral blood. The receptors originated from a woman at least 80 years old with acute or convalescent COVID-19.

The chain links TRBV15 to TRBJ1-2; 8 bases match TRBD1. The CDR3 is 16 amino acids. In germline, CDR1 is LNHNV, CDR2 YYDKDF (reference sequence). V gave up 1 base and J gave up 6 bases; unmatched junction bases: 10. The CDR3 DNA is TGTGCCACCAGCAGAGGCCGCACCTCAGGGGGCGATGGCTACACCTTC. It codes for CATSRGRTSGGDGYTF.

V is TRBV30 and J is TRBJ1-2; weak D call: TRBD1 (6 bases). This CDR3 is built from 13 residues. Germline lookup yields CDR1 GTSNPN and CDR2 SVGIG (reference sequence). The V end lost 6 bases, the J end lost 2 bases, and 13 bases lay between the germline ends. The CDR3 sequence is CACNRVSNYGYTF. The CDR3 nucleotides are TGTGCCTGCAACAGGGTTTCGAACTATGGCTACACCTTC.

This clone appeared a single time. This chain joins TRBV5-1 and TRBJ2-3; possible D gene TRBD2, 5 bases. The V end was cut by 2 bases, the J end by 6 bases, with 7 bases between. The CDR3 totals 12 residues. CDR1 SGHRS and CDR2 YFSETQ come from the germline V gene. The chain's CDR3 is CASSLKRDTQYF. As DNA, the CDR3 is TGCGCCAGCAGCTTAAAGCGGGATACGCAGTATTTT.

Regarding this clone: The junction departs from the called germline gene at one end, perhaps through a read error. The chain carries TRBV5-6 and TRBJ1-1; 7 bases line up with TRBD1. The CDR3 is 11 amino acids. Germline CDR1 reads SGHDT; CDR2 reads YYEEEE. The CDR3 sequence: CASSLDRGLQF. For the CDR3, the DNA is TGTGCCAGCAGCTTGGACAGGGGCCTCCAATTT.

J is TRBJ2-7 and V is TRBV3-1 (or the pseudogene TRBV3-2); D uncertain. With 4 bases removed from V and 6 bases from J, the gap between germline ends came to 16 bases. The CDR3 is made up of 14 amino acids. Germline V gives CDR1 LGHDT, CDR2 YNNKEL (reference sequence). CDR3 amino acids: CASSPPLGVSEQYF. CDR3 sequence (DNA): TGTGCCAGCAGCCCGCCCCTAGGTGTCAGCGAGCAGTACTTC.